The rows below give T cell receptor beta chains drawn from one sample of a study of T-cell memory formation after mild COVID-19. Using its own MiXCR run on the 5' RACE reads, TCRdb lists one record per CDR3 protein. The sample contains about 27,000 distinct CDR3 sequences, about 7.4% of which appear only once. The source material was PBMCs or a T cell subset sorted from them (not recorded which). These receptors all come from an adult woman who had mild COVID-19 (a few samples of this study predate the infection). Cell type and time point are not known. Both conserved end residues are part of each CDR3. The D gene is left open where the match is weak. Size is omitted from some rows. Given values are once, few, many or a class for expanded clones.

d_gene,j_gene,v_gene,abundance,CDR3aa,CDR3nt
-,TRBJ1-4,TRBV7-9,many,CASSQSTSNEKLFF,TGTGCCAGCAGCCAGTCGACAAGTAATGAAAAACTGTTTTTT
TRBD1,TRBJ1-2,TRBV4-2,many,CASSQQGTGSNYGYTF,TGTGCCAGCAGCCAACAAGGGACAGGTTCTAACTATGGCTACACCTTC
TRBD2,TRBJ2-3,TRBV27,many,CASSLSRLAGLGAYTQYF,TGTGCCAGCAGTTTAAGCCGACTAGCGGGCCTAGGAGCATATACGCAGTATTTT
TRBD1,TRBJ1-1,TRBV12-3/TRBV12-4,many,CASRSTGIGTEAFF,TGTGCCAGCAGGTCGACAGGGATCGGCACTGAAGCTTTCTTT
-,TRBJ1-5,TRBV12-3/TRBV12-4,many,CASSLMGDGNQPQHF,TGTGCCAGCAGTCTCATGGGGGACGGCAATCAGCCCCAGCATTTT
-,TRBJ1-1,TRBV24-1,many,CATSDFLLMGNTEAFF,TGTGCCACCAGTGATTTCCTTTTAATGGGGAACACTGAAGCTTTCTTT
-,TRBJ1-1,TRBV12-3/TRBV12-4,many,CASSRRNEAFF,TGTGCCAGCAGTCGACGAAACGAAGCTTTCTTT
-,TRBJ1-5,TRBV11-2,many,CASSLDGGSSNQPQHF,TGTGCCAGCAGCTTAGATGGAGGGAGTAGCAATCAGCCCCAGCATTTT
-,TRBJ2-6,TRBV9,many,CASSVNTGANVLTF,TGTGCCAGCAGCGTAAACACTGGGGCCAACGTCCTGACTTTC
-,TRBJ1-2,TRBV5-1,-,CASSPDFGRPYGYTF,TGCGCCAGCAGCCCGGACTTTGGGCGTCCCTATGGCTACACCTTC
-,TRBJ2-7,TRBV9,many,CASSPQGGLHSYEQYF,TGTGCCAGCAGCCCACAGGGAGGACTCCACTCCTACGAGCAGTACTTC
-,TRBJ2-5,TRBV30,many,CAWSYNQETQYF,TGTGCCTGGAGTTATAACCAAGAGACCCAGTACTTC
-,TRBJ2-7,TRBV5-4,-,CASRRTDTYEQYF,TGTGCCAGCAGACGGACAGACACCTACGAGCAGTACTTC
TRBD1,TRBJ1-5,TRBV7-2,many,CASSPFRQGSNQPQHF,TGTGCCAGCAGCCCATTCCGACAGGGGAGCAATCAGCCCCAGCATTTT
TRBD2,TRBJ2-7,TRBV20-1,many,CSAKGLAASYEQYF,TGCAGTGCTAAAGGCCTAGCGGCCTCCTACGAGCAGTACTTC
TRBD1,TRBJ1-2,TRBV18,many,CASSMGQGDYGYTF,TGTGCCAGCTCAATGGGACAGGGTGACTATGGCTACACCTTC
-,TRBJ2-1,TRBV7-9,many,CASSPKESRSPYNEQFF,TGTGCCAGCAGCCCCAAAGAGTCACGTTCACCCTACAATGAGCAGTTCTTC
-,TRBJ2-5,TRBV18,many,CASSPRPGQAGETQYF,TGTGCCAGCTCACCGAGGCCCGGACAGGCGGGGGAGACCCAGTACTTC
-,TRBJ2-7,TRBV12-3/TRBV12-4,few,CASSARDSTYEQYF,TGTGCCAGCAGTGCACGGGACTCAACCTACGAGCAGTACTTC
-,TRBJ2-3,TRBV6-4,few,CASSDGQASTDTQYF,TGTGCCAGCAGTGACGGTCAGGCTAGCACAGATACGCAGTATTTT
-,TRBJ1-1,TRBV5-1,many,CASRFSSSMNTEAFF,TGCGCCAGCAGATTTAGTTCCTCCATGAACACTGAAGCTTTCTTT
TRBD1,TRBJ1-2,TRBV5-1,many,CASSSNRGYGYTF,TGCGCCAGCAGCTCAAACAGGGGTTACGGCTACACCTTC
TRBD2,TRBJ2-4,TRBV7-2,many,CASSSPSGGRGRAWVLAKNIQYF,TGTGCCAGCAGCTCCCCCTCGGGTGGACGGGGGAGGGCCTGGGTATTAGCCAAAAACATTCAGTACTTC
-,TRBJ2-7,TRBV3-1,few,CASSQDGGYSYEQYF,TGTGCCAGCAGCCAAGATGGCGGATACTCCTACGAGCAGTACTTC
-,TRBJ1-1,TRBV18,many,CASSPSVMNTEAFF,TGTGCCAGCTCACCCTCAGTCATGAACACTGAAGCTTTCTTT
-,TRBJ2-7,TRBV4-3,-,CASSQDLPLGGTVSYEQYF,TGCGCCAGCAGCCAAGATTTGCCACTTGGTGGGACCGTCTCCTACGAGCAGTACTTC
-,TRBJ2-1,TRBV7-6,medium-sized,CASSLLGPYNEQFF,TGTGCCAGCAGCTTACTCGGGCCATACAATGAGCAGTTCTTC
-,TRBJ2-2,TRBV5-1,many,CASSLGAVNTGELFF,TGCGCCAGCAGCTTGGGAGCGGTGAACACCGGGGAGCTGTTTTTT
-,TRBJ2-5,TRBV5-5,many,CASSLTRETQYF,TGTGCCAGCAGCTTGACTCGAGAGACCCAGTACTTC